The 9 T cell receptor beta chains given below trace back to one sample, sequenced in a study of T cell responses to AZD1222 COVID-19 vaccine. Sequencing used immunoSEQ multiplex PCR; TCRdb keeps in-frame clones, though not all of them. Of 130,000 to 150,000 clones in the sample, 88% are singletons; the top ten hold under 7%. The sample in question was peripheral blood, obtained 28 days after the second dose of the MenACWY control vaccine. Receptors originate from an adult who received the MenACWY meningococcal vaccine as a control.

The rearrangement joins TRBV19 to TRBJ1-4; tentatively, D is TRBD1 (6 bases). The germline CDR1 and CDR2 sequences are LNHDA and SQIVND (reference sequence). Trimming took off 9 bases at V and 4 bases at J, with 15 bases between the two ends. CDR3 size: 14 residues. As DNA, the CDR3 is TGTGCCAGCAGGGAGGGGGGCTATAATGAAAAACTGTTTTTT. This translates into CASREGGYNEKLFF.

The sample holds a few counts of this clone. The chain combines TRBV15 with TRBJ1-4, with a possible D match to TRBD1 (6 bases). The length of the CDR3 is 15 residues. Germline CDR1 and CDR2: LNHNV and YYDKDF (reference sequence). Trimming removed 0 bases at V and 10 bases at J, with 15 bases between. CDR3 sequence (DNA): TGTGCCACCAGCAGAGATGGGGGCGGCATGGGAAAACTGTTTTTT. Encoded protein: CATSRDGGGMGKLFF.

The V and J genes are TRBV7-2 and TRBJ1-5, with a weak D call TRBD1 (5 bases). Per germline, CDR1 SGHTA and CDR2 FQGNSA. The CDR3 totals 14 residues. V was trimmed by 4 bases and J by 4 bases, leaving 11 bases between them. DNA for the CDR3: TGTGCCAGCAGCTACCAGCCAGGGAATCAGCCCCAGCATTTT. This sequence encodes CASSYQPGNQPQHF.

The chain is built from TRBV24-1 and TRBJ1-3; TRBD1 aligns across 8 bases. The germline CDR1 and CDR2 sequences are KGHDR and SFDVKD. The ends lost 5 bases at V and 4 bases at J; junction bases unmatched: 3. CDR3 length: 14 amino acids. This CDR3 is CATSARGPGNTIYF. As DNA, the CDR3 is TGTGCCACCAGTGCCAGGGGGCCAGGAAACACCATATATTTT.

Here the CDR3 reads CASSLTVSGTEAFF. Written as DNA, the CDR3 is TGCGCCAGCAGCTTGACGGTGTCGGGGACTGAAGCTTTCTTT. The J gene is TRBJ1-1, the V gene TRBV5-1; D gene unclear. This CDR3 is 14 amino acids long. Germline V gives CDR1 SGHRS, CDR2 YFSETQ. Trimming removed 1 base from V and 5 bases from J, with 12 bases in between.

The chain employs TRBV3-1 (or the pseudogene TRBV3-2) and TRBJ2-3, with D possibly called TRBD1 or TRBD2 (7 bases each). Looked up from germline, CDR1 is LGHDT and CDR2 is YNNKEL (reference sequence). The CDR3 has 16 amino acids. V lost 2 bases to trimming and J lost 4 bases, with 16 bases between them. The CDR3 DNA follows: TGTGCCAGCAGCCAAAGGGTCAGGGGGAGGGCAGATACGCAGTATTTT. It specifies CASSQRVRGRADTQYF.

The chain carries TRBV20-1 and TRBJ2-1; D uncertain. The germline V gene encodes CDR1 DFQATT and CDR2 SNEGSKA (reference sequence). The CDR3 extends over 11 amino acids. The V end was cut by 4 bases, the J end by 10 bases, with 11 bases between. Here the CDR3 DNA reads TGCAGTGCTACGGGCTTCTCGGAGCAGTTCTTC. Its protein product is CSATGFSEQFF.

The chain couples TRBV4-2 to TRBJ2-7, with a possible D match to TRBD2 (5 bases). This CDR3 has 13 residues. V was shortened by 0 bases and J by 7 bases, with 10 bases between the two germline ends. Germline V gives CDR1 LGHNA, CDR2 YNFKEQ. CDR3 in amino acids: CASSQEVPGEQYF. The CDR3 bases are TGTGCCAGCAGCCAAGAAGTACCGGGGGAGCAGTACTTC.

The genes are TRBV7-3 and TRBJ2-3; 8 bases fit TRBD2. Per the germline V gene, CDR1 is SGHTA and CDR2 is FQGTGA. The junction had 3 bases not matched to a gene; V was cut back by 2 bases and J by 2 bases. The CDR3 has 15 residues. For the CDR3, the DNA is TGTGCCAGCAGCTTAGCGGGGGGAAACACAGATACGCAGTATTTT. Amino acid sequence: CASSLAGGNTDTQYF.